This T cell receptor beta chain was sequenced in a study of STAT5B mutations in CD4+ large granular lymphocyte leukemia. From germline, CDR1 is SGHRS and CDR2 YFSETQ. V was shortened by 1 base and J by 1 base, with 11 bases between the two germline ends. This CDR3 is 15 amino acids long. In regard to this clone: What it recognizes is unknown.

Healthy controls were blood donor buffy coats. Overall study findings and caveats: Top patient clones used TRBV06 genes more often: 8/27 versus 2/35 in controls. About 26% of private leukemic clonotypes occurred rarely in other patients' non-leukemic repertoires. Without HLA matching, higher CD4+ than CD8+ T-LGLL clonality could reflect small sample size.

TCRdb's table, derived via immunoSEQ multiplex PCR, lists solely in-frame clones and lacks some. In the table there are more than 30,000 clones, about 91% of which are singletons. This clonotype was sampled from a human donor in good health. Sequenced material: CD4+ T cells from blood buffy coats. The rearrangement joins TRBV5-1 to TRBJ2-5, with D hard to call. The CDR3 region is CASSLIPFTQETQYF. The CDR3 DNA is TGCGCCAGCAGCTTGATCCCTTTCACCCAAGAGACCCAGTACTTC.